A selection of T cell receptor beta chains follows, all from one sample in a study of blood T cell repertoires in COVID-19. TCRdb's table, derived via immunoSEQ multiplex PCR, lists solely in-frame clones and lacks some. The sample holds approximately 400,000 clones; approximately 90% are singletons and the top ten take more than 0.95%. Sequencing was done on a sample of PBMCs or T cells enriched from blood (not recorded which). These receptor sequences come from a woman aged 18-29 years who had recovered from COVID-19. Both conserved end residues are part of each CDR3. For some rows the clone size is stated as once, few or many, or as a class when expanded; others skip it.

V gene	clone size	J gene	CDR3 protein
TRBV6-6	.	TRBJ1-1	CASSYHLGVTEAFF
TRBV29-1	.	TRBJ1-3	CSVETGGRRNTIYF
TRBV9	.	TRBJ2-3	CASTVKGRVADTQYF
TRBV5-5	.	TRBJ1-5	CASRQGSGNQPQHF
TRBV7-9	once	TRBJ2-5	CASSLGQIQETQYF
TRBV2	.	TRBJ2-2	CASSVTRGGTGELFF
TRBV7-8	.	TRBJ2-1	CASSPASSGAYNEQFF
TRBV4-2	.	TRBJ2-7	CASSPYRGTGDSYEQYF
TRBV30	.	TRBJ1-1	CACRQVLLGAFF
TRBV2	.	TRBJ1-5	CASSPVLGQSANQPQHF
TRBV7-9	.	TRBJ1-1	CASSSTGGRVNTEAFF
TRBV30	.	TRBJ1-2	CAWSVRTLSNYGYTF
TRBV4-1	.	TRBJ1-3	CASSQDWAGQLSGNTIYF
TRBV2	.	TRBJ2-5	CATTSRETQYF
TRBV7-6	once	TRBJ2-1	CASSLEAEMENEQFF